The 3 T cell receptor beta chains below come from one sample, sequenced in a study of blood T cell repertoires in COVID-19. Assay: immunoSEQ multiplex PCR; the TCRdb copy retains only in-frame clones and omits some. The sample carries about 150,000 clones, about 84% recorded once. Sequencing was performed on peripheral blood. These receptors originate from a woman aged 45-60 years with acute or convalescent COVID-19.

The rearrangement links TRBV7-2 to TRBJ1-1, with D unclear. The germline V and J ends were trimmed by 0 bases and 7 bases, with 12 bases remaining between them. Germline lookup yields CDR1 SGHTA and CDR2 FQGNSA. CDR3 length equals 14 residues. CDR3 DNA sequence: TGTGCCAGCAGCTTAGCGTGGTCAGCGGTTGAAGCTTTCTTT. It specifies CASSLAWSAVEAFF.

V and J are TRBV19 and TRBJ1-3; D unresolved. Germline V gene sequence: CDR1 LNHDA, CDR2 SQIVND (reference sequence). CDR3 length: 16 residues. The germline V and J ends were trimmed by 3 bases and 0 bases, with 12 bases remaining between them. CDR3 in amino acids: CASSMFGVSSGNTIYF. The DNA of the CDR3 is TGTGCCAGTAGTATGTTCGGGGTCTCCTCTGGAAACACCATATATTTT.

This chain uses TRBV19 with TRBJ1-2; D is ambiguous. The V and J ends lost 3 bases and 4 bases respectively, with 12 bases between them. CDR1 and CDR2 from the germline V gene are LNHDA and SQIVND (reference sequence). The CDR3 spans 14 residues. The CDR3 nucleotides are TGTGCCAGTAGTATCTCCCACAGTTCCTATGGCTACACCTTC. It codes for CASSISHSSYGYTF.